Listed below are T cell receptor beta chains from one sample, sequenced in a study of T cell responses to AZD1222 COVID-19 vaccine. The method was immunoSEQ multiplex PCR; TCRdb's version includes in-frame clones alone and lacks a portion of them. Altogether approximately 75,000 clones are present, approximately 87% being singletons, with the ten largest covering approximately 1.3%. This material consisted of peripheral blood, taken 28 days after the second AZD1222 dose. These receptors all come from an adult who received the AZD1222 COVID-19 vaccine. CDR3s include the opening cysteine and the closing phenylalanine or tryptophan. D genes are given only for firm matches. Not all rows give a size; the values are once, few, many and, for expanded clones, a class.

j_call d_call v_call clone_size cdr3_nt cdr3_aa
TRBJ2-3 TRBD2 TRBV2 NA TGTGCCAGCAGTGAACCCCTAGCGGGGGGTCGCACAGATACGCAGTATTTT CASSEPLAGGRTDTQYF
TRBJ2-1 NA TRBV6-6 NA TGTGCCAGCAGTCCGGCGGGAAGCTCCTACAATGAGCAGTTCTTC CASSPAGSSYNEQFF
TRBJ2-1 TRBD2 TRBV7-2 NA TGTGCCAGCAGCTTAGTGCGTCAGCGGGGGGCCAACAATGAGCAGTTCTTC CASSLVRQRGANNEQFF
TRBJ2-3 NA TRBV6-5 NA TGTGCCAGCAGTTACTCCCGGGGCGGCACAGATACGCAGTATTTT CASSYSRGGTDTQYF
TRBJ2-5 NA TRBV4-2 NA TGTGCCAGCAGCCAGACGCTTGGGCGGGGCAGCTCAGGGGCCCAGTACTTC CASSQTLGRGSSGAQYF
TRBJ2-7 NA TRBV6-5 few TGTGCCAGCAGTTACCCTGACTGCGAGGGCTACGAGCAGTACTTC CASSYPDCEGYEQYF
TRBJ2-1 TRBD2 TRBV7-7 NA TGTGCCAGCAGCTCCTCATGGCTAGCGGGGGTGGATGAGCAGTTCTTC CASSSSWLAGVDEQFF
TRBJ1-4 NA TRBV7-2 NA TGTGCCAGCAGCTTAGAGACGCACAGAATTCTTATTGCTAATGAAAAACTGTTTTTT CASSLETHRILIANEKLFF
TRBJ1-2 TRBD1 TRBV5-1 NA TGCGCCAGCAGCCAACAAGACAGGGGGCTTAATGGCTACACCTTC CASSQQDRGLNGYTF
TRBJ1-1 NA TRBV19 NA TGTGCCAGTAGTACAACCGGGACCCTAAACACTGAAGCTTTCTTT CASSTTGTLNTEAFF
TRBJ2-3 TRBD2 TRBV12-3/TRBV12-4 NA TGTGCCAGCAGAGTTGGACTAGCGGGGACGCAGTATTTT CASRVGLAGTQYF
TRBJ2-7 TRBD1 TRBV14 once TGTGCCAGCAGCCAAAGGGGACAGGGATTCTACGAGCAGTACTTC CASSQRGQGFYEQYF
TRBJ1-1 NA TRBV29-1 NA TGCAGCGTTTCCCGGGCCATAAACACTGAAGCTTTCTTT CSVSRAINTEAFF
TRBJ1-5 NA TRBV6-5 NA TGTGCCAGCAGTTACGATAGCAATCAGCCCCAGCATTTT CASSYDSNQPQHF
TRBJ1-5 TRBD1 TRBV19 NA TGTGCCAGCAACAGGGGCACGGGCGGTCAGCCCCAGCATTTT CASNRGTGGQPQHF
TRBJ1-1 NA TRBV12-1 once NA CASSFGWGQGAEKNTEAFF
TRBJ2-4 NA TRBV30 NA TGTGCCTGGACGGGACCCCAGAAAAACATTCAGTACTTC CAWTGPQKNIQYF
TRBJ1-2 NA TRBV4-1 NA TGCGCCAGCAGCCAAGCCGGTCGACCCTATGGCTACACCTTC CASSQAGRPYGYTF
TRBJ1-1 NA TRBV7-8 NA TGTGCCAGCAGCCCCCGTGGGGGGGAGAACACTGAAGCTTTCTTT CASSPRGGENTEAFF
TRBJ2-6 TRBD1 TRBV5-1 NA TGCGCCAGCAGCATCACCGGGACAGAAGCTCTTAGAGGCTCTGGGGCCAACGTCCTGACTTTC CASSITGTEALRGSGANVLTF
TRBJ1-6 TRBD1 TRBV7-3 few TGTGCCAGCAGCTTGTCCGGGACAGGGAATTCACCCCTCCACTTT CASSLSGTGNSPLHF
TRBJ2-3 TRBD2 TRBV4-3 NA TGCGCCAGCAGCCAAGATCGGAGCGGGGGTATGGATACGCAGTATTTT CASSQDRSGGMDTQYF
TRBJ2-1 TRBD2 TRBV2 few TGTGCCAGCAGTGAAGATGCGGGGGGGGTCGATGAGCAGTTCTTC CASSEDAGGVDEQFF
TRBJ2-7 TRBD1 TRBV30 few TGTGCCTGGGTGATTCCCGGGACAGGGGGCTACGAGCAGTACTTC CAWVIPGTGGYEQYF
TRBJ1-2 TRBD1 TRBV18 NA TGTGCCAGCTCACCACCACGGACAGGGGCGAGTATTTCTAACTATGGCTACACCTTC CASSPPRTGASISNYGYTF
TRBJ2-5 TRBD2 TRBV3-1/TRBV3-2 NA TGTGCCAGCAGCCACCGTCTAGCGGTTGTAGAGACCCAGTACTTC CASSHRLAVVETQYF